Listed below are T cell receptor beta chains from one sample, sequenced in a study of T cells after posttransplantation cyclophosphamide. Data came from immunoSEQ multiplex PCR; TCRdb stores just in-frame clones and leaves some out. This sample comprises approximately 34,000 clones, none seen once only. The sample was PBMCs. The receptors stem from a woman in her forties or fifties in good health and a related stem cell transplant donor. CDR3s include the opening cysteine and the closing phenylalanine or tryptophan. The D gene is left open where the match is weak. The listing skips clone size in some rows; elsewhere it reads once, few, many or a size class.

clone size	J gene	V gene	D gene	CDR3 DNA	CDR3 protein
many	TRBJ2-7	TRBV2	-	TGTGCCAGCGGACCAGGCTTGACAGAACCCGACGAGCAGTACTTC	CASGPGLTEPDEQYF
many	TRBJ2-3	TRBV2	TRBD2	TGTGCCAGCAGCCTAGCGGGAGTCACAGATACGCAGTATTTT	CASSLAGVTDTQYF
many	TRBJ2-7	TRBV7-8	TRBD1	TGTGCCAGCTTTTTATACAGGATCCGGGACAGGAGCTACGAGCAGTACTTC	CASFLYRIRDRSYEQYF
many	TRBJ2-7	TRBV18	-	TGTGCCAGCTCACCCCCAAGGACACCCTACGAGCAGTACTTC	CASSPPRTPYEQYF
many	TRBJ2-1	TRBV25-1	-	TGTGCCAGCAGTGAACCAGGGATGTCGGACGGTGAGCAGTTCTTC	CASSEPGMSDGEQFF
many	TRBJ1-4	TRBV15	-	TGTGCCACCAGCAGAGATCCTAGAGAAAAACTGTTTTTT	CATSRDPREKLFF
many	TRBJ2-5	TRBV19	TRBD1	TGTGCCAGTAGTGGGGACAGCCAAGAGACCCAGTACTTC	CASSGDSQETQYF
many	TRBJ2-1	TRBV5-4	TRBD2	TGTGCCAGCAGCTTGGCCTTGTTAGCGGGGTCGGGAAATGAGCAGTTCTTC	CASSLALLAGSGNEQFF
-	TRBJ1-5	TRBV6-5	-	TGTGCCAGCAGACGTAGTTCGAGGGGGAATCAGCCCCAGCATTTT	CASRRSSRGNQPQHF
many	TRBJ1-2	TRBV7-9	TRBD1	TGTGCCAGCAGTTCTGTCCGGACAGGATTTAACTATGGCTACACCTTC	CASSSVRTGFNYGYTF
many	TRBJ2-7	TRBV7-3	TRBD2	TGTGCCAGCAGCCCTAGCGGAAACTACGAGCAGTACTTC	CASSPSGNYEQYF
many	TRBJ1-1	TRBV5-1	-	TGCGCCAGCAGCTTGGCCGAAAGGGGCATTTTTCACACTGAAGCTTTCTTT	CASSLAERGIFHTEAFF
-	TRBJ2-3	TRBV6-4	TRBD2	TGTGCCAGCAGCCCGACTAGCAGCGCAGATACGCAGTATTTT	CASSPTSSADTQYF
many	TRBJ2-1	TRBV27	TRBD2	TGTGCCAGCACCGCCGGGACTAGGCCGCACTACAATGAGCAGTTCTTC	CASTAGTRPHYNEQFF
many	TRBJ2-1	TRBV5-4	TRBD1	TGTGCCAGCAGCTGGGCAAACAGGGGAAACGAGCAGTTCTTC	CASSWANRGNEQFF
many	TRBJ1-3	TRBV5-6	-	TGTGCCAGCAGCTTATACTCTGGAAACACCATATATTTT	CASSLYSGNTIYF
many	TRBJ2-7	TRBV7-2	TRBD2	TGTGCCTCTGCAGCGGGAGGGGCATACGAGCAGTACTTC	CASAAGGAYEQYF
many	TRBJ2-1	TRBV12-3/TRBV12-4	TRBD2	TGTGCCAGCATCTCGACCCTAGCGGCCTTCTACAATGAGCAGTTCTTC	CASISTLAAFYNEQFF
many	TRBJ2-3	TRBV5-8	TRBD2	TGTGCCAGCAGCTTGGAGCGGGGGCTCAACACAGATACGCAGTATTTT	CASSLERGLNTDTQYF
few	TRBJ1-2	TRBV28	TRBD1	TGTGCCAGCAGTTCACCGGGACAGGGGGCGCGGGGCTACACCTTC	CASSSPGQGARGYTF
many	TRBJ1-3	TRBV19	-	TGTGCCAGTAGTATCCCCCTGGCGTCAGGGGATTCTGGAAACACCATATATTTT	CASSIPLASGDSGNTIYF
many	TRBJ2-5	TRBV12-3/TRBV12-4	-	TGTGCCAGCAGGGAGAGGGGCTACCAAGAGACCCAGTACTTC	CASRERGYQETQYF
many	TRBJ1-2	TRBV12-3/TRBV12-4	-	TGTGCCAGCAGCCCGGAGCGTTCCTGGATTGGCTACACCTTC	CASSPERSWIGYTF
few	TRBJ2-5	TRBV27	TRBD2	TGTGCCAGCAGTTCCCTCGGGACTAGCGCTCAAGAGACCCAGTACTTC	CASSSLGTSAQETQYF
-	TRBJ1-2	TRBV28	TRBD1	TGTGCCCGCTGGGACAGGGTGAGTGGCTACACCTTC	CARWDRVSGYTF
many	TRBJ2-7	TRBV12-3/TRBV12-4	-	TGTGCCAGCAGTCCGGGGTACGAGCAGTACTTC	CASSPGYEQYF
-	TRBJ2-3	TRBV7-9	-	TGTGCCAGCAGCGGGGGGGAAGACAGGAGCAGCACAGATACGCAGTATTTT	CASSGGEDRSSTDTQYF
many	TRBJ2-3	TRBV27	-	TGTGCCAGCAGTTTGGGCAGGGGAAGAGATACGCAGTATTTT	CASSLGRGRDTQYF
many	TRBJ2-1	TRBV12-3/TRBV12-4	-	TGTGCCAGCAGCCCCGGGACTTTGGCCTACAATGAGCAGTTCTTC	CASSPGTLAYNEQFF
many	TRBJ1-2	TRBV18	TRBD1	TGTGCCAGCTCACGCCCCGGGACAGGGGGCGTAAGAAGCTATGGCTACACCTTC	CASSRPGTGGVRSYGYTF
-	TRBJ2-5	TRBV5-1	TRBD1	TGCGCCAGCAGCTTCTCCCGGGACAGGGGAGTGGGGCAAGAGACCCAGTACTTC	CASSFSRDRGVGQETQYF
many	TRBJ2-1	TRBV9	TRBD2	TGTGCCAGCAGCCCTCGACTAGCGGGAGGGTCTGAGCAGTTCTTC	CASSPRLAGGSEQFF
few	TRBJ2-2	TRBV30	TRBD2	TGTGCCTGGAGTCTAGGACTAGCTTGGTTCGGGGCAAAATCCGGGGAGCTGTTTTTT	CAWSLGLAWFGAKSGELFF
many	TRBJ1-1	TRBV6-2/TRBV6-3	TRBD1	TGTGCCAGCAGCCGCCGGACAGGCGGATTGAACACTGAAGCTTTCTTT	CASSRRTGGLNTEAFF
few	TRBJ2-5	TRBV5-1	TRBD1	TGCGCCAGCAGCCTCGGAGGAGGGACAGGGCAAGAGACCCAGTACTTC	CASSLGGGTGQETQYF
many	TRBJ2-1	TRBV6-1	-	TGTGCCAGTCTCAGAAGCTCCTACAATGAGCAGTTCTTC	CASLRSSYNEQFF
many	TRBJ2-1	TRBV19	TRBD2	TGTGCCACCGAACTAGCGGGAGGGGGCAATGAGCAGTTCTTC	CATELAGGGNEQFF
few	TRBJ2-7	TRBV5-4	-	TGTGCCAGCAGCTTGGACCCCCCAGGCGAGCAGTACTTC	CASSLDPPGEQYF